The entry below gives a single T cell receptor beta chain sequence along with its context. Its antigen is as yet unknown. The source of the sample is a study of graft-versus-host responses after intestinal transplantation. Study summary: Among the recipients, transplants were multivisceral, liver-intestinal, or isolated intestinal. All of the recipients had induction that used anti-thymocyte globulin, then tacrolimus and steroids for around three years.

General observations from the study: Recipient marrow showed GvH clones, some seen first in ileum or blood.

Libraries were prepared by immunoSEQ multiplex PCR; TCRdb keeps only in-frame clonotypes and omits some of them. The profile covers roughly 69,000 clones, with approximately 91% appearing a single time and roughly 1.6% taken by the ten largest. This CDR3 spans 14 amino acids. Per the germline V gene, CDR1 is MDHEN and CDR2 is SYDVKM. V shed 3 bases, J shed 5 bases, and the junction held 7 bases outside the gene matches. The clonotype comes from a human donor who was the organ donor for an intestinal transplant. The sample consisted of unstimulated CD8+ T cells sorted from spleen or lymph node cells, taken before transplant. The chain couples TRBV28 to TRBJ2-7; TRBD1 matches at 7 bases. As DNA, the CDR3 is TGTGCCAGCAGTTTTAGGGGGCGCAGGAACGAGCAGTACTTC. Amino acid sequence: CASSFRGRRNEQYF.